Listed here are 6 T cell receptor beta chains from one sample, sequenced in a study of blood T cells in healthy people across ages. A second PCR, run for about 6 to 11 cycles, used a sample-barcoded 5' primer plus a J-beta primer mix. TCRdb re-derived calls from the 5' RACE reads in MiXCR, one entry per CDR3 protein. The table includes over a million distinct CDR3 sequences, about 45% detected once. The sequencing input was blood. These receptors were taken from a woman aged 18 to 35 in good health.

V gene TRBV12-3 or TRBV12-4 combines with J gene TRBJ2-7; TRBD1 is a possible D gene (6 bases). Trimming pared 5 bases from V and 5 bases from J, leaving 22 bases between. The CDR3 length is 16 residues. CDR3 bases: TGTGCCAGCAGTACTCTCGTGGGGGCTGGGAAGGACGAGCAGTACTTC. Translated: CASSTLVGAGKDEQYF.

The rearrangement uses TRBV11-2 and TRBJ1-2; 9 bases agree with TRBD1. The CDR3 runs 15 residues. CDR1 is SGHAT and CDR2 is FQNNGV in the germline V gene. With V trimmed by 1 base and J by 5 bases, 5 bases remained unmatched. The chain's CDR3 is CASSLGQGDSYGYTF. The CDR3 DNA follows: TGTGCCAGCAGCTTAGGACAGGGGGATTCTTATGGCTACACCTTC.

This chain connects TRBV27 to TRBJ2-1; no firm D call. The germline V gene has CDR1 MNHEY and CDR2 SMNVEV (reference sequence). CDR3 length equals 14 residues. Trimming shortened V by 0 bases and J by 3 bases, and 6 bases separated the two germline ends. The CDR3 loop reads CASSLSVGYNEQFF. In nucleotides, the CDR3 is TGTGCCAGCAGTTTATCGGTAGGCTACAATGAGCAGTTCTTC.

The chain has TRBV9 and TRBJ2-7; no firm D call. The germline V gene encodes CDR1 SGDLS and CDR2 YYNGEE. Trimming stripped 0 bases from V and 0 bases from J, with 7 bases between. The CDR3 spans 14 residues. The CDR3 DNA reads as TGTGCCAGCAGCGTAGCTGAAATCTCCTACGAGCAGTACTTC. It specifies CASSVAEISYEQYF. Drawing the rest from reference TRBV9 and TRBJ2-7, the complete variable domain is DSGVTQTPKHLITATGQRVTLRCSPRSGDLSVYWYQQSLDQGLQFLIQYYNGEERAKGNILERFSAQQFPDLHSELNLSSLELGDSALYFCASSVAEISYEQYFGPGTRLTVT.

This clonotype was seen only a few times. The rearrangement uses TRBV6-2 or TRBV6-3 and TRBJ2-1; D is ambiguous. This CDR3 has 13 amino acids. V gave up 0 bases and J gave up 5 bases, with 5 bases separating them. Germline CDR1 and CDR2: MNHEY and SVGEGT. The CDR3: CASSYSSNNEQFF. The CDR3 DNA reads TGTGCCAGCAGTTACTCTAGCAACAATGAGCAGTTCTTC.

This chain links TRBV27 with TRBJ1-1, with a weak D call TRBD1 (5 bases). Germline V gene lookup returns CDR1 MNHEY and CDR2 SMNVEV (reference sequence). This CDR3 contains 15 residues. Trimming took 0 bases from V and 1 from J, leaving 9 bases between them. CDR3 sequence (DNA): TGTGCCAGCAGTTTATCGGTGGGGGGGAACACTGAAGCTTTCTTT. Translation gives CASSLSVGGNTEAFF.